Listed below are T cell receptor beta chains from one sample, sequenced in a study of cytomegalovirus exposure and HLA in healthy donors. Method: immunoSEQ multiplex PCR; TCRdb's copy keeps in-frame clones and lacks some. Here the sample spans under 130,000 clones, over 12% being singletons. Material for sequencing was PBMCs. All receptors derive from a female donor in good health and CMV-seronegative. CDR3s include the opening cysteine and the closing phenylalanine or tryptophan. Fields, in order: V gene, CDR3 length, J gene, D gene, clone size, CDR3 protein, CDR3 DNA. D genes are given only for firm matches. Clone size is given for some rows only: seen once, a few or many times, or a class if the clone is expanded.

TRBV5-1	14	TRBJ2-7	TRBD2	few	CASSFTSGSYEQYF	TGCGCCAGCAGCTTTACTAGCGGGAGTTACGAGCAGTACTTC
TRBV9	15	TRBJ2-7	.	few	CASSVAEGVWYEQYF	TGTGCCAGCAGCGTAGCTGAGGGAGTTTGGTACGAGCAGTACTTC
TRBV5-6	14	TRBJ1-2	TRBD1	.	CASSFWDREVGYTF	TGTGCCAGCAGCTTCTGGGACAGGGAGGTTGGCTACACCTTC
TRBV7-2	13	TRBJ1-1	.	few	CASSLEKGKEAFF	TGTGCCAGCAGCTTAGAAAAGGGGAAAGAAGCTTTCTTT
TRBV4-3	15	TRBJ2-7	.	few	CASSQETGGFYEQYF	TGCGCCAGCAGCCAAGAGACCGGGGGATTCTACGAGCAGTACTTC
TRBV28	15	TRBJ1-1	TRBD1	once	CASSALGQENTEAFF	TGTGCCAGCAGTGCCTTGGGACAGGAGAACACTGAAGCTTTCTTT
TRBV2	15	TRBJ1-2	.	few	CASKPSLGANYGYTF	TGTGCCAGCAAACCGAGCCTAGGGGCTAACTATGGCTACACCTTC
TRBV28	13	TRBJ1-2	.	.	CASSLDRNYGYTF	TGTGCCAGCAGTCTTGACAGAAACTATGGCTACACCTTC
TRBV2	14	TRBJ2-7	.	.	CASSTGTFASEQYF	TGTGCCAGCTCCACCGGGACATTCGCCTCCGAGCAGTACTTC
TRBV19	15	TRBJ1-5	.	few	CASHHLGESNQPQHF	TGTGCCAGTCACCATCTCGGGGAAAGCAATCAGCCCCAGCATTTT
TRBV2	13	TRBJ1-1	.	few	CASTPEGNTEAFF	TGTGCCAGTACACCTGAGGGTAACACTGAAGCTTTCTTT
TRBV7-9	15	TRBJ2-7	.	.	CASSSYRGRGYEQYF	TGTGCCAGCAGCTCCTATCGAGGGAGAGGCTACGAGCAGTACTTC
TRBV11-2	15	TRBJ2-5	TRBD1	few	CASSYNRGVQETQYF	TGTGCCAGCAGCTACAACAGGGGGGTGCAAGAGACCCAGTACTTC
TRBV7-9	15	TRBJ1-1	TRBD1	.	CASSSYRGPATEAFF	TGTGCCAGCAGCTCATACAGGGGACCGGCCACTGAAGCTTTCTTT
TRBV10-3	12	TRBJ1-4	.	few	CATGEGGGKLFF	TGTGCCACCGGAGAGGGCGGGGGAAAACTGTTTTTT
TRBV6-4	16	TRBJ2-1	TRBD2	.	CASSDSGTSLDNEQFF	TGTGCCAGCAGTGACTCTGGGACTAGCCTCGACAATGAGCAGTTCTTC
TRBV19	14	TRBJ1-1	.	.	CASSNSRVPAEAFF	TGTGCCAGTAGTAACTCCAGGGTTCCCGCTGAAGCTTTCTTT
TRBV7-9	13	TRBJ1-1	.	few	CASNRGLDTEAFF	TGTGCCAGCAATCGGGGGTTGGACACTGAAGCTTTCTTT
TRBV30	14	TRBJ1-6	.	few	CAWSVPGMNSPLHF	TGTGCCTGGAGTGTACCGGGGATGAATTCACCCCTCCACTTT
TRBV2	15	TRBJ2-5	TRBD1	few	CASRASAGGRETQYF	TGTGCCTCCCGAGCATCGGCAGGGGGCCGAGAGACCCAGTACTTC
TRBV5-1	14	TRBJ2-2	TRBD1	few	CASGGQGNTGELFF	TGCGCCAGCGGGGGACAGGGAAACACCGGGGAGCTGTTTTTT
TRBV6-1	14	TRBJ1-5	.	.	CAARRENSNQPQHF	TGTGCCGCAAGGAGGGAGAATAGCAATCAGCCCCAGCATTTT
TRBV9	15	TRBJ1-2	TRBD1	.	CASSPSTGGGYGYTF	TGTGCCAGCAGCCCCTCCACAGGGGGCGGCTATGGCTACACCTTC
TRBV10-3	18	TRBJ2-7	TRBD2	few	CAISGLLAGGLTSYEQYF	TGTGCCATCAGTGGCCTACTAGCGGGAGGACTAACTTCCTACGAGCAGTACTTC
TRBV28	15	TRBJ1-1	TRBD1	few	CASLGQGGADTEAFF	TGTGCCAGCCTTGGGCAAGGGGGCGCGGACACTGAAGCTTTCTTT
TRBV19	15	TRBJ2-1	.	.	CATTLVGGSYNEQFF	TGTGCCACCACCTTGGTCGGGGGTTCCTACAATGAGCAGTTCTTC
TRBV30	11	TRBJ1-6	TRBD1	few	CAWGTASPLHF	TGTGCCTGGGGGACAGCTTCACCCCTCCACTTT
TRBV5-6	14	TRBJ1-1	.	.	CASSFGLMNTEAFF	TGTGCCAGCAGCTTTGGACTGATGAACACTGAAGCTTTCTTT
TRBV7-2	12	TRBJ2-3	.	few	CASSHTRDTQYF	TGTGCCAGCAGCCATACCCGGGATACGCAGTATTTT
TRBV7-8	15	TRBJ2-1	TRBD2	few	CASSDGLAGGNEQFF	TGTGCCAGCAGCGACGGACTAGCGGGAGGAAATGAGCAGTTCTTC
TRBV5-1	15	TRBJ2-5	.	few	CASSLHGLTGETQYF	TGCGCCAGCAGCTTGCACGGTCTTACCGGAGAGACCCAGTACTTC
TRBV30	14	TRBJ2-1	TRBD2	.	CAWCSGRVRNEQFF	TGTGCCTGGTGTAGCGGGAGGGTTAGAAATGAGCAGTTCTTC
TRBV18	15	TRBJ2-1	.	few	CAIFTGTLSYNEQFF	TGTGCCATCTTTACCGGGACACTCTCCTACAATGAGCAGTTCTTC
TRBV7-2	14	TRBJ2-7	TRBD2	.	CASRRAGTTSQQYF	TGTGCCAGCAGAAGAGCCGGGACTACCAGTCAGCAGTACTTC
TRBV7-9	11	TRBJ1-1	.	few	CASSVGGEAFF	TGTGCCAGCAGCGTAGGGGGGGAGGCTTTCTTT
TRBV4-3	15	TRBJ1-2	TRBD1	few	CASSQAWTGPYGYTF	TGCGCCAGCAGCCAAGCGTGGACAGGGCCCTATGGCTACACCTTC
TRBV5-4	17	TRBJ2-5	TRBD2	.	CASSGGVLAGGGETQYF	TGTGCCAGCAGCGGCGGGGTACTAGCGGGAGGGGGGGAGACCCAGTACTTC
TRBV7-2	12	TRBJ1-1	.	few	CASSPPTVEAFF	TGTGCCAGCAGCCCGCCGACAGTTGAAGCTTTCTTT
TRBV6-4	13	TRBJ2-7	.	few	CASSDEDSYEQYF	TGTGCCAGCAGTGACGAGGACTCCTACGAGCAGTACTTC
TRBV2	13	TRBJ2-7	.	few	CASSTSSSYEQYF	TGTGCCAGCAGCACTAGCAGCTCCTACGAGCAGTACTTC
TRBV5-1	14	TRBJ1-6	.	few	CASSLAGYNSPLHF	TGCGCCAGCAGCTTAGCGGGCTATAATTCACCCCTCCACTTT
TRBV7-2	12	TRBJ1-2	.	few	CASSPGRAGYTF	TGTGCCAGCAGCCCGGGGAGGGCTGGCTACACCTTC
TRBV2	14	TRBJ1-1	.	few	CASVLQGSGTEAFF	TGTGCCAGCGTTTTACAGGGTTCGGGCACTGAAGCTTTCTTT
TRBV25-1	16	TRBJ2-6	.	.	CASSEYRGSGANVLTF	TGTGCCAGCAGTGAATATCGGGGTTCTGGGGCCAACGTCCTGACTTTC
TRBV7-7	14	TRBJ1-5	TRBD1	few	CASRRQGLGQPQHF	TGTGCTAGCAGGAGACAGGGGTTAGGTCAGCCCCAGCATTTT
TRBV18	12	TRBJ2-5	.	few	CASSPPRETQYF	TGTGCCAGCTCACCACCTCGAGAGACCCAGTACTTC
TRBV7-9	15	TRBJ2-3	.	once	CASSLRVGVTDTQYF	TGTGCCAGCAGCTTAAGGGTGGGAGTAACCGATACGCAGTATTTT
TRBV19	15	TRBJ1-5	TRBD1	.	CASSTGGRGNQPQHF	TGTGCCAGTAGTACAGGGGGCCGGGGCAATCAGCCCCAGCATTTT
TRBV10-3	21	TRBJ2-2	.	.	CAITPWVIETGEIANTGELFF	TGTGCCATCACACCGTGGGTAATAGAGACAGGAGAAATCGCGAACACCGGGGAGCTGTTTTTT
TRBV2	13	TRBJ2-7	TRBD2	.	CARQVAGAYEQYF	TGTGCCAGACAAGTAGCGGGAGCCTACGAGCAGTACTTC
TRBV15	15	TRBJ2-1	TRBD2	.	CATSRDFTSGGALFF	TGTGCCACCAGCAGAGACTTCACTAGCGGGGGGGCTTTGTTCTTC
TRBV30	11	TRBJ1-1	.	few	CAWSLRTEAFF	TGTGCCTGGAGTTTGAGGACTGAAGCTTTCTTT
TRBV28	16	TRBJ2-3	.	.	CASSFLYRGGADTQYF	TGTGCCAGCAGTTTCCTGTATCGAGGTGGAGCAGATACGCAGTATTTT
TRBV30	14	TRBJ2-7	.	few	CAWSVGGGGYEQYF	TGTGCCTGGAGTGTAGGGGGAGGGGGCTACGAGCAGTACTTC
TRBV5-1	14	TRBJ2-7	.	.	CASSTRDSTYEQYF	TGCGCCAGCAGCACCCGGGACTCCACCTACGAGCAGTACTTC
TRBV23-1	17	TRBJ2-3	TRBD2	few	CASSQLEAGEGTDTQYF	TGCGCCAGCAGTCAATTAGAAGCGGGAGAAGGCACAGATACGCAGTATTTT
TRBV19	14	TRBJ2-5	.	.	CASRKDSSQETQYF	TGTGCCAGTAGAAAGGACAGCTCTCAAGAGACCCAGTACTTC
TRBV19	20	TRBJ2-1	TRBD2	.	CASAFRGGVPSNPSYNEQFF	TGTGCCAGTGCGTTTCGGGGGGGCGTCCCCTCCAACCCCTCCTACAATGAGCAGTTCTTC
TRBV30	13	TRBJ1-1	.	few	CAWSLRQDRGAFF	TGTGCCTGGAGCCTCAGACAGGACCGGGGAGCTTTCTTT